Listed here are 23 T cell receptor beta chains from one sample, sequenced in a study of OX40 agonist ivuxolimab in advanced cancers. Produced via immunoSEQ multiplex PCR; TCRdb's table is partial and in-frame only. The sample records some 45,000 clones, around 84% being singletons. Material: CD4+ or CD8+ T cells sorted from blood, obtained in a trial of the OX40 agonist ivuxolimab. The source of these receptors is an adult with an advanced solid tumor such as melanoma, head and neck, liver or kidney cancer.

The J gene is TRBJ1-2, the V gene TRBV29-1; the D is unclear. This CDR3 has 14 amino acids. The V gene lost 4 bases and the J gene lost 6 bases, with 18 bases spanning the gap. CDR1 and CDR2 from the germline V gene are SQVTM and ANQGSEA. CDR3 loop: CSVGLGSRGNGYTF. Written as DNA, the CDR3 is TGCAGCGTTGGATTGGGATCGCGGGGAAATGGCTACACCTTC.

This clone was seen a few times. The rearrangement links TRBV4-2 to TRBJ1-1; tentative D call: TRBD1 (5 bases). CDR1 is LGHNA, CDR2 YNFKEQ, per germline. This CDR3 comprises 15 residues. V gave up 2 bases and J gave up 2 bases, with 12 bases separating them. CDR3 in DNA: TGTGCCAGCAGCCAAACCGGGACGGGAAACACTGAAGCTTTCTTT. Its protein is CASSQTGTGNTEAFF.

The chain recombines TRBV7-6 with TRBJ2-2; 8 nucleotides agree with TRBD1. CDR3 length: 17 amino acids. Trimming at V came to 2 bases and at J to 0 bases, leaving 5 bases not matched to a gene. Germline V gene sequence: CDR1 SGHVS, CDR2 FNYEAQ. The CDR3 sequence is CASSLRSGGSNTGELFF. The CDR3 nucleotides read TGTGCCAGCAGCTTAAGGTCAGGGGGCTCGAACACCGGGGAGCTGTTTTTT.

This clone was detected a few times. The chain recombines TRBV6-4 with TRBJ2-7; 11 nucleotides line up with TRBD1. After removal of 1 base from V and 3 bases from J, the junction contained 2 bases not matched to a gene. Germline V gene sequence: CDR1 MRHNA, CDR2 SNTAGT. CDR3 size: 15 residues. CDR3 loop: CASSDYGTGGYEQYV. CDR3 nucleotides: TGTGCCAGCAGTGACTACGGGACAGGGGGCTACGAGCAGTACGTC.

This clone is medium-sized within its sample. J is TRBJ2-5 and V is TRBV6-5, with a tentative D call TRBD2 (6 bases). This CDR3 is 14 amino acids long. The ends were cut back, 5 bases at V and 5 bases at J, with 15 bases in the middle. CDR1 is MNHEY and CDR2 is SVGAGI in the germline V gene. The chain's CDR3 is CASSPGRIGETQYF. In nucleotides, the CDR3 is TGTGCCAGCAGTCCGGGGAGGATAGGGGAGACCCAGTACTTC.

This clone was counted once. The chain recombines TRBV7-2 with TRBJ2-3; tentative D call: TRBD1 (6 bases). The CDR3 is made up of 15 amino acids. V gave up 7 bases and J gave up 0 bases, with 14 bases separating them. Germline assignment: CDR1 SGHTA and CDR2 FQGNSA. The CDR3 spells CASNEGVTSTDTQYF. In DNA form, the CDR3 reads TGTGCCAGCAACGAGGGGGTGACTAGCACAGATACGCAGTATTTT.

The chain links TRBV14 to TRBJ2-1, with TRBD1 as a possible D gene (5 bases). V lost 0 bases, J lost 2 bases, and 14 bases lay in between. CDR1 and CDR2 (germline): SGHDN, FVKESK. The CDR3 extends over 17 amino acids. CDR3 residues: CASSQDGARWPYNEQFF. As DNA, the CDR3 is TGTGCCAGCAGCCAAGATGGGGCGAGGTGGCCCTACAATGAGCAGTTCTTC.

This clone was recorded once. CDR3 residues: CASSQGSGSTDTQYF. CDR3 in DNA: TGCGCCAGCAGCCAAGGGTCGGGTAGCACAGATACGCAGTATTTT. The chain couples TRBV4-3 to TRBJ2-3; D unclear. The CDR3 extends over 15 amino acids. CDR1 is LGHNA, CDR2 YSLEER, per germline. The ends were cut back, 1 base at V and 0 bases at J, with 8 bases in the middle.

This clone has only one observation. The genes are TRBV19 and TRBJ1-2; D possibly corresponds to TRBD1 (6 bases). The CDR3 contains 13 residues. The germline CDR1 and CDR2 sequences are LNHDA and SQIVND (reference sequence). V dropped 5 bases and J dropped 4 bases, with 11 bases sitting between them. The CDR3 spells CASSPDRFYGYTF. In DNA, the CDR3 is TGTGCCAGTAGTCCAGACAGGTTCTATGGCTACACCTTC.

The V gene is TRBV28, the J gene TRBJ1-2; D remains unclear. CDR1 is MDHEN, CDR2 SYDVKM, per germline. This CDR3 comprises 10 residues. Trimming took off 11 bases at V and 4 bases at J, with 8 bases between the two ends. CDR3: CAVGFYGYTF. Written as DNA, the CDR3 is TGTGCCGTCGGCTTCTATGGCTACACCTTC.

The genes are TRBV4-1 and TRBJ1-2; tentative D call: TRBD1 (5 bases). CDR1 and CDR2 (germline): MGHRA, YSYEKL. Trimming pared 1 base from V and 4 bases from J, leaving 13 bases between. The CDR3 runs 15 residues. CDR3 loop: CASSQVKGESYGYTF. As DNA, the CDR3 is TGCGCCAGCAGCCAAGTCAAAGGGGAGAGCTATGGCTACACCTTC.

This chain connects TRBV9 to TRBJ1-4; TRBD1 matches 12 bases. The CDR3 runs 18 residues. The germline gives CDR1 SGDLS, CDR2 YYNGEE. V dropped 3 bases and J dropped 8; count of bases not matched to a gene: 14. DNA of the CDR3: TGTGCCAGCAGCGGACCGGGACAGGGGGCGATTCGGGAAGAAAAACTGTTTTTT. Amino acid sequence: CASSGPGQGAIREEKLFF.

The chain links TRBV6-1 to TRBJ1-2; D is possibly TRBD1 (5 bases). Trimming pared 6 bases from V and 4 bases from J, leaving 18 bases between. CDR1 MNHNS and CDR2 SASEGT come from the germline V gene. This CDR3 has 15 amino acids. The CDR3, as DNA: TGTGCCAGCAGCCCAAAAACCGGGGCCGCCTATGGCTACACCTTC. As protein: CASSPKTGAAYGYTF.

The rearrangement uses TRBV11-3 and TRBJ2-2; 8 bases are a match to TRBD1. This CDR3 contains 16 residues. J gave up 6 bases and V 5 bases, and 11 bases lay outside the gene matches. In germline, CDR1 is SGHNT, CDR2 YENEEA. The CDR3 DNA reads as TGTGCCAGCAGCCCGAGGACAGGGCAGGGTGCCGGGGAGCTGTTTTTT. Translating gives CASSPRTGQGAGELFF.

The CDR3 is CAWRTGDSPLHF. For the CDR3, the DNA is TGTGCCTGGAGAACAGGAGACTCACCCCTCCACTTT. This sequence joins TRBV30 and TRBJ1-6, with TRBD1 as a possible D gene (5 bases). Per germline, CDR1 GTSNPN and CDR2 SVGIG (reference sequence). The CDR3 contains 12 residues. The V end was cut by 3 bases, the J end by 10 bases, with 10 bases between.

CDR3 protein: CASSPEGGIDEQYF. The CDR3 bases are TGTGCCAGCAGCCCCGAGGGGGGTATCGACGAGCAGTACTTC. This chain joins TRBV11-3 and TRBJ2-7; D could derive from TRBD1 or TRBD2 (6 bases each). CDR3 length equals 14 residues. In germline, CDR1 is SGHNT, CDR2 YENEEA. V was shortened by 5 bases and J by 5 bases, with 16 bases between the two germline ends. The variable domain in full, with the rest retrieved from reference TRBV11-3 and TRBJ2-7, is EAGVVQSPRYKIIEKKQPVAFWCNPISGHNTLYWYLQNLGQGPELLIRYENEEAVDDSQLPKDRFSAERLKGVDSTLKIQPAELGDSAVYLCASSPEGGIDEQYFGPGTRLTVT.

The J gene is TRBJ1-6, the V gene TRBV5-4, with a weak D call TRBD1 (5 bases). The CDR3 extends over 18 amino acids. Germline V gene lookup returns CDR1 SGHNT and CDR2 YYREEE (reference sequence). V lost 4 bases and J lost 5, with 22 bases in between. The CDR3 DNA is TGTGCCAGCAGCCGGGGACCCCCGTCAAGGGAGCATAATTCACCCCTCCACTTT. This codes for CASSRGPPSREHNSPLHF.

The chain has TRBV5-6 and TRBJ1-2, with D unresolved. The CDR3 covers 10 residues. Germline loops: CDR1 SGHDT, CDR2 YYEEEE. V was cut by 6 bases and J by 4 bases, with 4 bases left in between. CDR3 amino acids: CASIPYGYTF. The CDR3, as DNA: TGTGCCAGCATCCCCTATGGCTACACCTTC.

In DNA, the CDR3 is TGCGCCAGCAGCCCCGGGCGGGGGGCGTCAGAGACCCAGTACTTC. Its translation is CASSPGRGASETQYF. The chain recombines TRBV5-1 with TRBJ2-5; the match to TRBD2 covers 8 bases. In germline, CDR1 is SGHRS, CDR2 YFSETQ. The CDR3 has 15 amino acids. V lost 4 bases and J lost 4; bases outside the gene matches: 9.

V is TRBV28 and J is TRBJ2-1, with D uncertain. The germline V gene has CDR1 MDHEN and CDR2 SYDVKM. The CDR3 covers 11 residues. Trimming took off 6 bases at V and 13 bases at J, with 13 bases between the two ends. CDR3 nucleotide sequence: TGTGCCAGCAGCTCCCCTATTGACCAGTTCTTC. This gives the protein CASSSPIDQFF.

The gene calls are TRBV11-2 and TRBJ1-3; weak D call: TRBD1 (6 bases). The CDR3 has 19 amino acids. Trimming removed 1 base from V and 4 bases from J, with 23 bases in between. Looked up from germline, CDR1 is SGHAT and CDR2 is FQNNGV. CDR3 sequence (DNA): TGTGCCAGCAGCTTAGGCTGGGACAAAGATGAGGCTACAGGAAACACCATATATTTT. Translating gives CASSLGWDKDEATGNTIYF.

The chain employs TRBV7-9 and TRBJ1-1; D is unresolved. CDR1 and CDR2 from the germline V gene are SEHNR and FQNEAQ (reference sequence). Trimming took off 3 bases at V and 1 base at J, with 9 bases between the two ends. CDR3 length equals 14 residues. This CDR3 is CASSFEGPNTEAFF. The CDR3 region has the DNA TGTGCCAGCAGCTTTGAGGGCCCGAACACTGAAGCTTTCTTT. The variable domain in full, with the rest retrieved from reference TRBV7-9 and TRBJ1-1, is DTGVSQNPRHKITKRGQNVTFRCDPISEHNRLYWYRQTLGQGPEFLTYFQNEAQLEKSRLLSDRFSAERPKGSFSTLEIQRTEQGDSAMYLCASSFEGPNTEAFFGQGTRLTVV.

The chain recombines TRBV28 with TRBJ1-5; no reliable D call. The CDR3 is made up of 13 amino acids. In germline, CDR1 is MDHEN, CDR2 SYDVKM. Trimming pared 4 bases from V and 0 bases from J, leaving 4 bases between. The CDR3 is CASSSFSNQPQHF. The CDR3 DNA is TGTGCCAGCAGTTCTTTTAGCAATCAGCCCCAGCATTTT.